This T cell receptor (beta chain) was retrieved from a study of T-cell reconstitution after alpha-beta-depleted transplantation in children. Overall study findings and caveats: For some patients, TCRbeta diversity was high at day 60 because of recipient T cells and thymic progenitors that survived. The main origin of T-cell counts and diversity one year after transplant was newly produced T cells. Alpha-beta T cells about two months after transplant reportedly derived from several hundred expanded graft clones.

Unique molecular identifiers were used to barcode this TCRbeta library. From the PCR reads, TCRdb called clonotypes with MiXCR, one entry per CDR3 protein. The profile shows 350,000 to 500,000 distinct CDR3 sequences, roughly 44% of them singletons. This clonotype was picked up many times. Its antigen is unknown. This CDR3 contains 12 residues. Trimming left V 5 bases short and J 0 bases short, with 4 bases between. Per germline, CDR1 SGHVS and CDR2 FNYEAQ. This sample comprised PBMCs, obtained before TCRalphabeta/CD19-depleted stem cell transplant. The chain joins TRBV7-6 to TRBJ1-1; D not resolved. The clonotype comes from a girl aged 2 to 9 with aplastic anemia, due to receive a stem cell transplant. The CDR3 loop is CASSNMNTEAFF. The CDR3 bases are TGTGCCAGCAGCAACATGAACACTGAAGCTTTCTTT.